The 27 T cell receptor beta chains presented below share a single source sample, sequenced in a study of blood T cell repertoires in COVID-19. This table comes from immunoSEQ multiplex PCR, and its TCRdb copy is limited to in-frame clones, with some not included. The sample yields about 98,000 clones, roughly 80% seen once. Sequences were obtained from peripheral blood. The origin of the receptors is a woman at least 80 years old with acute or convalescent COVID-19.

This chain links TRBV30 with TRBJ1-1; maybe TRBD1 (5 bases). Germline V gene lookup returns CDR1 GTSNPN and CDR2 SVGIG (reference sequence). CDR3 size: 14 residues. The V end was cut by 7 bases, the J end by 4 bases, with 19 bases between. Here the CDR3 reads CASRRGGRGTEAFF. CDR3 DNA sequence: TGTGCCTCAAGAAGGGGAGGGAGAGGCACTGAAGCTTTCTTT.

The CDR3 DNA reads TGTGCCAGTAGTCCCCGACAGGGGGGGAACACTGAAGCTTTCTTT. This gives the protein CASSPRQGGNTEAFF. The chain has TRBV19 and TRBJ1-1; 9 bases are shared with TRBD1. The CDR3 totals 15 residues. With 5 bases clipped from V and 1 base from J, the junction kept 5 bases outside the gene matches. CDR1 and CDR2 from the germline V gene are LNHDA and SQIVND (reference sequence).

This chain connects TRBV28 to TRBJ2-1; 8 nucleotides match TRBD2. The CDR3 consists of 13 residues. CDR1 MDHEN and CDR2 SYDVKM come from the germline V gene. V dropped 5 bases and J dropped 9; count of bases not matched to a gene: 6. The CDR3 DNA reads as TGTGCCAGCAGTGCGGGGGGAATGGTTGAGCAGTTCTTC. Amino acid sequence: CASSAGGMVEQFF.

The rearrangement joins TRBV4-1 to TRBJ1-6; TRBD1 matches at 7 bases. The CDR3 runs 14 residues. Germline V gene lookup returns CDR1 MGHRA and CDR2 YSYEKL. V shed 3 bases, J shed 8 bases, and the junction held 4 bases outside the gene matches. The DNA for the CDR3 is TGCGCCAGCAGCCACGGACAGGACGATTCACCCCTCCACTTT. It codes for CASSHGQDDSPLHF.

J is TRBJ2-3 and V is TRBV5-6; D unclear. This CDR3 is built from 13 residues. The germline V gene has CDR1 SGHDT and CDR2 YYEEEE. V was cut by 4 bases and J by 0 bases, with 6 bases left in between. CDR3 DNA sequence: TGTGCCAGCAGCGTGACTAGCACAGATACGCAGTATTTT. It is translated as CASSVTSTDTQYF.

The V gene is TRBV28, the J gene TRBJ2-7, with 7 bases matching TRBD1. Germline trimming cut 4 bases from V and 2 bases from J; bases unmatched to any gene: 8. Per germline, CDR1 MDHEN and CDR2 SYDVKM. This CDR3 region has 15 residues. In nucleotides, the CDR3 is TGTGCCAGCAGTTCCGCCGGGACAGACACCTACGAGCAGTACTTC. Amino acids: CASSSAGTDTYEQYF. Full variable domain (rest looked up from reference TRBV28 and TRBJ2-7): DVKVTQSSRYLVKRTGEKVFLECVQDMDHENMFWYRQDPGLGLRLIYFSYDVKMKEKGDIPEGYSVSREKKERFSLILESASTNQTSMYLCASSSAGTDTYEQYFGPGTRLTVT.

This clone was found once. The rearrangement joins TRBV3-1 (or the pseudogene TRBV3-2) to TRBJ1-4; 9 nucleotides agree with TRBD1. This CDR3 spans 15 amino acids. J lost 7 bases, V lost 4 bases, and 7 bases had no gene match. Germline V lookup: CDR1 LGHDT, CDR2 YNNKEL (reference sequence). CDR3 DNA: TGTGCCAGCAGCCTGCGGGGACAGGGTGGTGAAAAACTGTTTTTT. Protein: CASSLRGQGGEKLFF.

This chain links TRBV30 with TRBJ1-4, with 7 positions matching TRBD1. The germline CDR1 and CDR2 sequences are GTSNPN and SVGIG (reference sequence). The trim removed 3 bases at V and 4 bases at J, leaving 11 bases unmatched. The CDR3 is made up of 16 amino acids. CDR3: CAWRLGQGGGNEKLFF. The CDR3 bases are TGTGCCTGGAGATTAGGCCAGGGGGGTGGTAATGAAAAACTGTTTTTT.

The CDR3 is CASSLVWQGADEKLFF. The CDR3 coding sequence is TGTGCCAGCAGCTTAGTTTGGCAGGGGGCGGATGAAAAACTGTTTTTT. This rearrangement joins TRBV11-2 to TRBJ1-4; 8 nucleotides agree with TRBD1. The V and J ends lost 1 base and 6 bases, in that order; junction bases with no gene match: 7. The CDR3 length is 16 residues. Germline lookup yields CDR1 SGHAT and CDR2 FQNNGV.

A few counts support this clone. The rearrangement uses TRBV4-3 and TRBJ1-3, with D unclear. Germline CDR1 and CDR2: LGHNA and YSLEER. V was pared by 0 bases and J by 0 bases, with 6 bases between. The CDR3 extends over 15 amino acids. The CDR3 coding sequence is TGCGCCAGCAGCCAAGATCCGAGCTCTGGAAACACCATATATTTT. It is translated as CASSQDPSSGNTIYF.

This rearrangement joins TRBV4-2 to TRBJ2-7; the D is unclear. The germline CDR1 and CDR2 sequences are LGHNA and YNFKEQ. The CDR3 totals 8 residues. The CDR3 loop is CVLYWRYV. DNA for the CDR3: TGCGTACTATACTGGCGGTACGTC.

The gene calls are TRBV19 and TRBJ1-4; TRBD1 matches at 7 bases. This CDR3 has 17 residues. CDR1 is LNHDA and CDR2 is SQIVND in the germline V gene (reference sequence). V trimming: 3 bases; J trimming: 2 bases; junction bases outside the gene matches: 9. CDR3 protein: CASSIPGRGLTNEKLFF. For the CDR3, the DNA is TGTGCCAGTAGTATCCCCGGGAGGGGGCTGACTAATGAAAAACTGTTTTTT.

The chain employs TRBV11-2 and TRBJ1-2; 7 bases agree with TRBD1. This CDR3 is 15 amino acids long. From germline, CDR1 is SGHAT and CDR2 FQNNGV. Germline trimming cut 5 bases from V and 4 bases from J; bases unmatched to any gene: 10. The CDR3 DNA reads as TGTGCCAGCAGCCTACTTCGACAGGGTGCCTATGGCTACACCTTC. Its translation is CASSLLRQGAYGYTF.

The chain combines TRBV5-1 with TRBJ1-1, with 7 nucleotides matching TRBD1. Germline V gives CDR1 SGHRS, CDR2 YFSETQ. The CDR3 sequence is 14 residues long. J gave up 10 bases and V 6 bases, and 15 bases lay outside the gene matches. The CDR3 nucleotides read TGCGCCAGCACCCGCAGTGACAGGGAAGTGGTAGCTTTCTTT. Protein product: CASTRSDREVVAFF.

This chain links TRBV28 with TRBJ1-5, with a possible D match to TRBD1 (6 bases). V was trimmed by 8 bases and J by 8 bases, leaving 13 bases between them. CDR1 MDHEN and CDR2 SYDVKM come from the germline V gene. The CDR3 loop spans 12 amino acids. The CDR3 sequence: CASGGGQKPQHF. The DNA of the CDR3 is TGTGCCAGCGGGGGGGGGCAAAAGCCCCAGCATTTT.

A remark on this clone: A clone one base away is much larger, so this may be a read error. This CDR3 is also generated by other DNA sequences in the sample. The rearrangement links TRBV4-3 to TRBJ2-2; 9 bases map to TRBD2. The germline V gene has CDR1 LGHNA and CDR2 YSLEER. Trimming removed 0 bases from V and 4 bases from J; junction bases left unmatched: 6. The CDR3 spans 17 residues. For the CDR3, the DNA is TGCGCCAGCAGCCAAGAAGTTCTAGCGGGGCGCACCGGGGAGCTGTTTTTT. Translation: CASSQEVLAGRTGELFF.

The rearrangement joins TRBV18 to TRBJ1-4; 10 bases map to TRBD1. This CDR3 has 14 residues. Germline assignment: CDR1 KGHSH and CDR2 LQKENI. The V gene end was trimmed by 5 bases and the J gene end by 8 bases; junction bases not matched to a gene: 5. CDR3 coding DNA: TGTGCCAGCTCAAGGACAGGGGGTGAGGAAAAACTGTTTTTT. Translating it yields CASSRTGGEEKLFF.

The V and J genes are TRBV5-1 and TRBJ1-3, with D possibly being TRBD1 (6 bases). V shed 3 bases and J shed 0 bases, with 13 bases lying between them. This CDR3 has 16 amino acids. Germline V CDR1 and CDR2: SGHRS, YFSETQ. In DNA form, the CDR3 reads TGCGCCAGCAGCTATGACGGACAGAGCTCTGGAAACACCATATATTTT. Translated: CASSYDGQSSGNTIYF.

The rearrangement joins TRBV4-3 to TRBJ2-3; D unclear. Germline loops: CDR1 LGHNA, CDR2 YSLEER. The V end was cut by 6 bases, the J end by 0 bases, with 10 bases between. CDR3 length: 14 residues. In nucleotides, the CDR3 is TGCGCCAGCAGTCGCACGACTAGCACAGATACGCAGTATTTT. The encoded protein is CASSRTTSTDTQYF.

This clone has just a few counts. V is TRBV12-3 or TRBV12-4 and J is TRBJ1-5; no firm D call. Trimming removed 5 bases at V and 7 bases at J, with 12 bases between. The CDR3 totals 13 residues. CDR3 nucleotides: TGTGCCAGCAGTATTCGGGAGGGACAGCCCCAGCATTTT. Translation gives CASSIREGQPQHF.

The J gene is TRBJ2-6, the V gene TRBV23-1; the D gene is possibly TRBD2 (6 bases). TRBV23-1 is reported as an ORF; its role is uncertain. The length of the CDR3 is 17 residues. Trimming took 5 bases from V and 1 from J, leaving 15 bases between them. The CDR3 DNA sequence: TGCGCCAGCAGTGAGCATCCGGGAGCATCTGGGGCCAACGTCCTGACTTTC. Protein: CASSEHPGASGANVLTF.

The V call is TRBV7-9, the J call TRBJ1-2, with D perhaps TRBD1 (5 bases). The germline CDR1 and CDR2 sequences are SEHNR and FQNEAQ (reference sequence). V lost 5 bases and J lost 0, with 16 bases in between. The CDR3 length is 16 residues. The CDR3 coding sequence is TGTGCCAGCAGCCCCGATGGGGGGTTAGCTAACTATGGCTACACCTTC. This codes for CASSPDGGLANYGYTF.

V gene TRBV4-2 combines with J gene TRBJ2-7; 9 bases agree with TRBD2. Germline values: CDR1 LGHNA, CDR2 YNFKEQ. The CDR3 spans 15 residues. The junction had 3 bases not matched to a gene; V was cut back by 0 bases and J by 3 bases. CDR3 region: CASSQERGGIYEQYF. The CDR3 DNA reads TGTGCCAGCAGCCAAGAGCGGGGGGGCATCTACGAGCAGTACTTC.

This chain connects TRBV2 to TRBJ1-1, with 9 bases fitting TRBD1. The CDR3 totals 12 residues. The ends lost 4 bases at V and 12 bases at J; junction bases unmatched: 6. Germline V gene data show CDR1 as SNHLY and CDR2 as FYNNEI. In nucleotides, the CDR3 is TGTGCCAGCAGTGTGGACAGGGGTATATCTTTCTTT. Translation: CASSVDRGISFF. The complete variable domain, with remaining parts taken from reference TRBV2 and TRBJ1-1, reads EPEVTQTPSHQVTQMGQEVILRCVPISNHLYFYWYRQILGQKVEFLVSFYNNEISEKSEIFDDQFSVERPDGSNFTLKIRSTKLEDSAMYFCASSVDRGISFFGQGTRLTVV.

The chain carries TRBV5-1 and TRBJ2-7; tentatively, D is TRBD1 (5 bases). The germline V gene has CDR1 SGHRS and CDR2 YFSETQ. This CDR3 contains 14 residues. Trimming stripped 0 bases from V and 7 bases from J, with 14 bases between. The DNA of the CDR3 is TGCGCCAGCAGCTTGGACAGGTCCGTGGGGGAGCAGTACTTC. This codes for CASSLDRSVGEQYF.

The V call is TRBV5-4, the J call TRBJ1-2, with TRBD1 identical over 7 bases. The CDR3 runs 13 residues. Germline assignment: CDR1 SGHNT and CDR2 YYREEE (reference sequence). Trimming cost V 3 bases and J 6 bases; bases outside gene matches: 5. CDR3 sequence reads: CASSYRGDNGYTF. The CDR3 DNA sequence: TGTGCCAGCAGCTACAGGGGCGATAATGGCTACACCTTC.

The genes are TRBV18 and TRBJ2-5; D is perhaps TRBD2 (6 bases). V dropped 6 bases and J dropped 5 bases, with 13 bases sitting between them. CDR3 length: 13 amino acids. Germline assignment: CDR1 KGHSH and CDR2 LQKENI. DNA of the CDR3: TGTGCCAGCTCCCCTAGCGAGGGGGAGACCCAGTACTTC. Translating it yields CASSPSEGETQYF.